Below are 18 T cell receptor beta chains sequenced from a single sample in a study of regulatory T cells in long-lasting Graves disease. Time point denoted: newly diagnosed GD, antithyroid drugs for less than 3 months. Scientists built the TCR library using RNA that was extracted from PBMCs. CDR3 regions were amplified by Arm-PCR using iRepertoire HTBI primers to build TCR beta libraries. TCRdb fed the multiplex PCR reads into MiXCR, producing one record per CDR3 protein. The table records approximately 540,000 distinct CDR3 sequences, about 12% of them present only once. This sample was also put to use in a study of T cells in Graves' hyperthyroidism and ophthalmopathy.

Source: peripheral blood mononuclear cells (PBMCs), taken at new diagnosis, from a patient treated with antithyroid drugs. Receptor source: a woman aged 30 to 39 with Graves disease.

In its sample, this clonotype was seen many times. The chain carries TRBV6-5 and TRBJ1-3; D remains ambiguous. Trimming left V 0 bases short and J 2 bases short, with 8 bases between. The CDR3 is 15 residues long. Germline V lookup: CDR1 MNHEY, CDR2 SVGAGI. CDR3 region: CASSYSGRPGNTIYF. CDR3 coding DNA: TGTGCCAGCAGTTACTCGGGCCGCCCTGGAAACACCATATATTTT.

Note on this clonotype: A read error is possible here, since a much larger clone lies one base away. The V call is TRBV24-1, the J call TRBJ2-1; the D is unclear. Deletions cut 4 bases from V and 1 base from J, with 13 bases between. The CDR3 consists of 16 residues. Germline CDR1 KGHDR, CDR2 SFDVKD. CDR3 in amino acids: CATSDNLGGSYNEQFF. The CDR3 DNA reads as TGTGCCACCAGTGACAACCTTGGTGGATCCTACAATGAGCAGTTCTTC.

This clonotype was picked up many times. The chain combines TRBV2 with TRBJ1-1; D is possibly TRBD1 (6 bases). Germline V gene lookup returns CDR1 SNHLY and CDR2 FYNNEI. The CDR3 covers 12 residues. With 5 bases removed from V and 7 bases from J, the gap between germline ends came to 11 bases. CDR3 amino acids: CASSLQGGEAFF. CDR3 nucleotide sequence: TGTGCCAGCAGTCTACAGGGCGGTGAAGCTTTCTTT.

This clonotype came up a few times. The V gene is TRBV7-9, the J gene TRBJ2-2; D possibly matches TRBD1 or TRBD2 (5 bases each). Per germline, CDR1 SEHNR and CDR2 FQNEAQ (reference sequence). The CDR3 has 15 residues. V dropped 3 bases and J dropped 0 bases, with 8 bases sitting between them. The CDR3: CASSFGTPNTGELFF. The CDR3 DNA sequence: TGTGCCAGCAGCTTTGGGACGCCGAACACCGGGGAGCTGTTTTTT.

This clonotype was seen a few times. The CDR3 DNA reads as TGTGCCAGTAGTATAGATCCAGGGGCCCGAAAGTTCTTCTTC. Translated: CASSIDPGARKFFF. The chain employs TRBV19 and TRBJ2-1; a weak D match, TRBD1 (6 bases). The CDR3 sequence is 14 residues long. Trimming shortened V by 0 bases and J by 16 bases, and 19 bases separated the two germline ends. Germline values: CDR1 LNHDA, CDR2 SQIVND (reference sequence).

In its sample, this clonotype was seen a few times. V and J are TRBV5-1 and TRBJ2-1; D gene ambiguous. V was pared by 4 bases and J by 7 bases, with 9 bases between. The germline CDR1 and CDR2 sequences are SGHRS and YFSETQ. The CDR3 contains 12 residues. The CDR3 reads CASSPTENEQFF. CDR3 sequence (DNA): TGCGCCAGCAGCCCTACTGAGAATGAGCAGTTCTTC.

The chain employs TRBV18 and TRBJ2-1; D tentatively reads TRBD1 or TRBD2 (5 bases each). The CDR3 is 14 amino acids. V was pared by 6 bases and J by 9 bases, with 18 bases between. CDR1 KGHSH and CDR2 LQKENI come from the germline V gene. CDR3 nucleotide sequence: TGTGCCAGCTCCAGCACCACGGAGAGGGGTGAGCAGTTCTTC. Its translation is CASSSTTERGEQFF.

This clonotype was seen at least ten times. The chain couples TRBV7-9 to TRBJ2-5; possibly TRBD1 for D (6 bases). Trimming removed 1 base at V and 4 bases at J, with 13 bases between. Germline CDR1 is SEHNR and CDR2 is FQNEAQ (reference sequence). This CDR3 is 15 amino acids long. Here the CDR3 DNA reads TGTGCCAGCAGCTTAGACGGCTCCAGGGGAGAGACCCAGTACTTC. Translated: CASSLDGSRGETQYF.

This clonotype was counted a few times. This sequence joins TRBV10-2 and TRBJ1-5; a weak D match, TRBD1 (6 bases). CDR1 is WSHSY, CDR2 SAAADI, per germline. The CDR3 sequence is 16 residues long. V was pared by 3 bases and J by 0 bases, with 12 bases between. The CDR3, as DNA: TGCGCCAGCAGTGATTCGGACAGTTATAGCAATCAGCCCCAGCATTTT. Its protein product is CASSDSDSYSNQPQHF.

Many counts were recorded for this clonotype. The chain recombines TRBV19 with TRBJ1-6; 9 bases fit TRBD1. The ends lost 4 bases at V and 6 bases at J; junction bases unmatched: 4. From germline, CDR1 is LNHDA and CDR2 SQIVND (reference sequence). The CDR3 sequence is 15 residues long. The CDR3 DNA follows: TGTGCCAGTAGTAGGGACAGGGAGGGTAATTCACCCCTCCACTTT. This sequence encodes CASSRDREGNSPLHF.

Concerning this clonotype itself: A much larger clone lies a single base off, so this may be a read error. V gene TRBV27 combines with J gene TRBJ1-5; D remains ambiguous. Germline CDR1 and CDR2: MNHEY and SMNVEV (reference sequence). This CDR3 spans 15 amino acids. In DNA, the CDR3 is TGTGACAGCAGTTTGGGTACGGGGAACAATCAGCCCCAGCATTTT. Translated: CDSSLGTGNNQPQHF.

This sequence joins TRBV28 and TRBJ1-6, with D possibly matching TRBD1 (5 bases). Germline lookup yields CDR1 MDHEN and CDR2 SYDVKM. CDR3 size: 15 residues. Trimming cost V 2 bases and J 14 bases, with 19 bases left between them. The CDR3 bases are TGTGCCAGCAGTTTAAGGGGACTCCGGAACCAGGCCCTCCACTTT. Translating it yields CASSLRGLRNQALHF. Full variable domain (rest looked up from reference TRBV28 and TRBJ1-6): DVKVTQSSRYLVKRTGEKVFLECVQDMDHENMFWYRQDPGLGLRLIYFSYDVKMKEKGDIPEGYSVSREKKERFSLILESASTNQTSMYLCASSLRGLRNQALHFGNGTRLTVT.

The rearrangement links TRBV28 to TRBJ2-7, with D possibly being TRBD2 (6 bases). Per the germline V gene, CDR1 is MDHEN and CDR2 is SYDVKM. Trimming cost V 3 bases and J 6 bases, with 15 bases left between them. The CDR3 covers 14 residues. CDR3 DNA: TGTGCCAGCAGTTTGGGGGGTGGAGGAAGCGAGCAGTACTTC. This codes for CASSLGGGGSEQYF.

This clonotype appeared a single time. The chain links TRBV3-1 to TRBJ2-3, with TRBD1 matching 9 bases. V lost 4 bases to trimming and J lost 2 bases; unmatched junction nucleotides: 4. Germline CDR1 and CDR2: LGHDT and YNNKEL (reference sequence). The CDR3 is 15 amino acids. The DNA of the CDR3 is TGTGCCAGCAGCCGACAGGGGGGCCACACAGATACGCAGTATTTT. Translated, it gives CASSRQGGHTDTQYF.

A word on this clonotype: The conserved closing phenylalanine or tryptophan is absent in this CDR3, likely reflecting a read error. V gene TRBV12-3 or TRBV12-4 combines with J gene TRBJ1-2; D not resolved. V was shortened by 4 bases and J by 4 bases, with 13 bases between the two germline ends. The CDR3 spans 14 residues. The CDR3 sequence is CASSSLRRLYGYTL. The CDR3 DNA is TGTGCCAGCAGTTCTCTCAGAAGGCTCTATGGCTACACCCTC.

This chain uses TRBV7-9 with TRBJ2-7, with a weak D call TRBD1 (6 bases). The germline CDR1 and CDR2 sequences are SEHNR and FQNEAQ (reference sequence). This CDR3 has 12 residues. Trimming took off 5 bases at V and 4 bases at J, with 9 bases between the two ends. Written as DNA, the CDR3 is TGTGCCAGCAGCACCACAGGGTACGAGCAGTACTTC. Translated: CASSTTGYEQYF.

This clonotype was picked up many times. This chain links TRBV28 with TRBJ2-2, with unresolved D. The germline V gene encodes CDR1 MDHEN and CDR2 SYDVKM. This CDR3 is 16 amino acids long. V gave up 1 base and J gave up 4 bases, with 13 bases separating them. The CDR3 loop reads CASSLSGNSFTGELFF. The CDR3 DNA reads TGTGCCAGCAGTTTATCAGGAAACAGCTTCACCGGGGAGCTGTTTTTT.

This chain joins TRBV27 and TRBJ1-5, with D perhaps matching TRBD1 (5 bases). From germline, CDR1 is MNHEY and CDR2 SMNVEV (reference sequence). The CDR3 has 13 amino acids. V was trimmed by 0 bases and J by 9 bases, leaving 9 bases between them. Here the CDR3 DNA reads TGTGCCAGCAGTTTATCCCAGGGCAGGCCCCAGCATTTT. Encoded protein: CASSLSQGRPQHF.